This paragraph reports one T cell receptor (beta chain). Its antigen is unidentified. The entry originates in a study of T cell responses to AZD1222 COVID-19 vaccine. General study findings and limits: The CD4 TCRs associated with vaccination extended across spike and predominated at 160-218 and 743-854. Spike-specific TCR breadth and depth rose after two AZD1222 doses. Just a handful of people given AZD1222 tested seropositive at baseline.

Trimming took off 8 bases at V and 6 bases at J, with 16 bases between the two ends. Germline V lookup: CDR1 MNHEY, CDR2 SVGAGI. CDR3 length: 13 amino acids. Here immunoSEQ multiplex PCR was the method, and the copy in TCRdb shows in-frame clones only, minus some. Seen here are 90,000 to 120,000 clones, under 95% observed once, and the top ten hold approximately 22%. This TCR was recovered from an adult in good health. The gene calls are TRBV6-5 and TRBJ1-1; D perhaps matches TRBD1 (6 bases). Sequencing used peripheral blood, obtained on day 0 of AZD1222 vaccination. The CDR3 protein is CASRETGLPEAFF. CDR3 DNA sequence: TGTGCCAGCCGCGAAACAGGGTTGCCTGAAGCTTTCTTT.